This TCR beta chain came from a study of beta chain features in type 1 diabetes. Study as a whole: Similarity in age, gender and cell yields was seen between patients and healthy donors.

The CDR3 has 15 residues. Germline V gene lookup returns CDR1 MDHEN and CDR2 SYDVKM. The V end lost 6 bases, the J end lost 5 bases, and 17 bases lay between the germline ends. The isolated RNA, all of it, was reverse transcribed, so expressed TCRB transcripts were what got sequenced. The average output of naive, central memory and regulatory T cell samples was approximately 3.7 million reads. Measured with immunoSEQ multiplex PCR; TCRdb has only the in-frame clones, and not every one. The sample gives fewer than 300,000 clones, roughly 21% of which show up once; around 0.03% is in the top ten. This clone has only a few counts. Its matching antigen is unknown. General study results and limits: Shorter templates might be favored by PCR, equally in patients and controls. In every one of the four CD4+ subsets, TCRB CDR3s were moderately but significantly shorter in Type 1 diabetes patients.

This TCR was recovered from a middle-aged woman with type 1 diabetes. The genes are TRBV28 and TRBJ1-5; perhaps TRBD1 as D (6 bases). Material: naive CD4+ T cells from blood. This CDR3 reads CASRIDRPVDQPQHF. The CDR3 coding sequence is TGTGCCAGCAGAATAGACAGGCCCGTAGATCAGCCCCAGCATTTT. Full variable domain (remainder filled in from reference TRBV28 and TRBJ1-5): DVKVTQSSRYLVKRTGEKVFLECVQDMDHENMFWYRQDPGLGLRLIYFSYDVKMKEKGDIPEGYSVSREKKERFSLILESASTNQTSMYLCASRIDRPVDQPQHFGDGTRLSIL.